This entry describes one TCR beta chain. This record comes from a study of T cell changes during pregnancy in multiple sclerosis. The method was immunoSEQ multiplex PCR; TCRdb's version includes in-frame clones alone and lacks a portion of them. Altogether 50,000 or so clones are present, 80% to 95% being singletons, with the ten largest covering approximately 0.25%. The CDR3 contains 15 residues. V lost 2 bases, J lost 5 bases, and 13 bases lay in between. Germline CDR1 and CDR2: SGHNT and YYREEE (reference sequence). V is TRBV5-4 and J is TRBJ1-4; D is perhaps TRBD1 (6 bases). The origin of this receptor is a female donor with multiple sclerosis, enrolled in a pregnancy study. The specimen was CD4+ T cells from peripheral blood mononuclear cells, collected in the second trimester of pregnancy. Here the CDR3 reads CASSFNRDTNEKLFF. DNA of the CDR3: TGTGCCAGCAGCTTCAACCGGGACACCAATGAAAAACTGTTTTTT. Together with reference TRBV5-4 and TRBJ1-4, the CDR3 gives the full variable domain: ETGVTQSPTHLIKTRGQQVTLRCSSQSGHNTVSWYQQALGQGPQFIFQYYREEENGRGNFPPRFSGLQFPNYSSELNVNALELDDSALYLCASSFNRDTNEKLFFGSGTQLSVL.